Each of the 13 T cell receptor beta chains below was sequenced from the same sample in a study of OX40 agonist ivuxolimab in advanced cancers. Repertoires were generated with immunoSEQ multiplex PCR, while TCRdb's copy carries only in-frame clones and drops some. Here the sample spans around 76,000 clones, 89% being singletons. The sample consisted of CD4+ or CD8+ T cells sorted from blood, taken in a trial of the OX40 agonist ivuxolimab. The receptors shown here come from an adult with an advanced solid tumor such as melanoma, head and neck, liver or kidney cancer.

In DNA form, the CDR3 reads TGTGCTAGTGGGCCCTCAGCTTTTAGTGAGCAGTTCTTC. It is translated as CASGPSAFSEQFF. The rearrangement joins TRBV12-5 to TRBJ2-1, with no clear D. CDR1 and CDR2 (germline): LGHNT, FRNRAP. CDR3 size: 13 residues. V dropped 6 bases and J dropped 9 bases, with 15 bases sitting between them.

This chain joins TRBV18 and TRBJ2-7; TRBD1 aligns across 9 bases. V trimming: 6 bases; J trimming: 3 bases; junction bases outside the gene matches: 6. The CDR3 extends over 14 amino acids. Germline V gene data show CDR1 as KGHSH and CDR2 as LQKENI. CDR3 region: CASSTGTGIYEQYF. The CDR3 coding sequence is TGTGCCAGCTCGACCGGGACAGGGATCTACGAGCAGTACTTC.

The chain recombines TRBV28 with TRBJ2-1; the D gene could be TRBD1 or TRBD2 (5 bases each). Germline V gene lookup returns CDR1 MDHEN and CDR2 SYDVKM. The CDR3 consists of 17 residues. Trimming stripped 2 bases from V and 8 bases from J, with 22 bases between. CDR3 protein: CASSLILGRARGYEQFF. CDR3 in DNA: TGTGCCAGCAGTTTAATCCTTGGCAGGGCTAGAGGGTATGAGCAGTTCTTC. Full variable domain (rest looked up from reference TRBV28 and TRBJ2-1): DVKVTQSSRYLVKRTGEKVFLECVQDMDHENMFWYRQDPGLGLRLIYFSYDVKMKEKGDIPEGYSVSREKKERFSLILESASTNQTSMYLCASSLILGRARGYEQFFGPGTRLTVL.

The chain joins TRBV9 to TRBJ2-1; 9 bases agree with TRBD1. Trimming removed 2 bases from V and 4 bases from J; junction bases left unmatched: 4. This CDR3 has 15 amino acids. Germline V gene lookup returns CDR1 SGDLS and CDR2 YYNGEE. The CDR3 coding sequence is TGTGCCAGCAGCGTCCGGACAGGGGATTACAATGAGCAGTTCTTC. Residues: CASSVRTGDYNEQFF.

The chain has TRBV28 and TRBJ2-5; D remains ambiguous. CDR1 and CDR2 from the germline V gene are MDHEN and SYDVKM. CDR3 size: 14 residues. V lost 3 bases to trimming and J lost 1 base, with 9 bases between them. The CDR3 DNA follows: TGTGCCAGCAGTTTGACGAACGGCCAAGAGACCCAGTACTTC. It yields the protein CASSLTNGQETQYF.

The V gene is TRBV18, the J gene TRBJ2-7; 10 positions agree with TRBD1. J was trimmed by 3 bases and V by 3 bases; bases with no gene match: 8. The CDR3 loop spans 16 amino acids. The germline CDR1 and CDR2 sequences are KGHSH and LQKENI. Here the CDR3 DNA reads TGTGCCAGCTCACCGGTTCGGACAGGGGGAATCTACGAGCAGTACTTC. It translates to CASSPVRTGGIYEQYF.

The chain has TRBV11-3 and TRBJ2-1; D not certain. CDR1 and CDR2 from the germline V gene are SGHNT and YENEEA. V was pared by 1 base and J by 15 bases, with 10 bases between. The CDR3 has 11 residues. The CDR3 DNA is TGTGCCAGCAGCTTAGCCCCCCGGCTGTTCTTC. Its translation: CASSLAPRLFF.

J is TRBJ2-3 and V is TRBV2; 10 bases fit TRBD1. The ends lost 6 bases at V and 6 bases at J; junction bases unmatched: 0. CDR3 size: 12 residues. CDR1 is SNHLY and CDR2 is FYNNEI in the germline V gene. In DNA form, the CDR3 reads TGTGCCAGCAGGGACAGGGGGGATACGCAGTATTTT. This encodes CASRDRGDTQYF.

The chain combines TRBV13 with TRBJ2-5, with 13 bases fitting TRBD2. From germline, CDR1 is PRHDT and CDR2 FYEKMQ (reference sequence). V shed 6 bases and J 2 bases; nucleotides not matched to a gene: 3. This CDR3 contains 15 residues. The CDR3 DNA is TGTGCCAGCAGTCTGACTAGCGGGGGGCAAGAGACCCAGTACTTC. Translation gives CASSLTSGGQETQYF.

This chain uses TRBV5-1 with TRBJ2-7; tentative D call: TRBD1 (6 bases). The CDR3 runs 15 residues. Germline lookup yields CDR1 SGHRS and CDR2 YFSETQ. V was pared by 8 bases and J by 9 bases, with 27 bases between. CDR3 coding DNA: TGCGCCAGTTCCCGTACAGGGCGGATTGAGTATGGGCAGTACTTC. It codes for CASSRTGRIEYGQYF.

This clone appeared a single time. The V call is TRBV28, the J call TRBJ2-5; D may be TRBD1 (6 bases). The V and J ends lost 3 bases and 1 base respectively, with 9 bases between them. The CDR3 spans 14 residues. Germline assignment: CDR1 MDHEN and CDR2 SYDVKM. The chain's CDR3 is CASSLGAAQETQYF. The DNA for the CDR3 is TGTGCCAGCAGTTTGGGGGCGGCCCAAGAGACCCAGTACTTC. Filled out from reference TRBV28 and TRBJ2-5, the complete variable domain reads DVKVTQSSRYLVKRTGEKVFLECVQDMDHENMFWYRQDPGLGLRLIYFSYDVKMKEKGDIPEGYSVSREKKERFSLILESASTNQTSMYLCASSLGAAQETQYFGPGTRLLVL.

This sequence joins TRBV28 and TRBJ2-4; D is possibly TRBD2 (5 bases). CDR1 and CDR2 from the germline V gene are MDHEN and SYDVKM. The V and J ends lost 2 bases and 2 bases respectively, with 10 bases between them. The CDR3 extends over 15 amino acids. The CDR3 here is CASSLAGPTKNIQYF. CDR3 sequence (DNA): TGTGCCAGCAGTTTAGCGGGCCCGACCAAAAACATTCAGTACTTC.

This clone was detected once. The chain links TRBV28 to TRBJ1-5; TRBD1 is a possible D gene (5 bases). The CDR3 is made up of 15 amino acids. CDR1 and CDR2 (germline): MDHEN, SYDVKM. Trimming shortened V by 7 bases and J by 2 bases, and 15 bases separated the two germline ends. The chain's CDR3 is CASTPGLTGNQPQHF. The CDR3 DNA is TGTGCCAGCACTCCGGGATTGACAGGCAATCAGCCCCAGCATTTT.